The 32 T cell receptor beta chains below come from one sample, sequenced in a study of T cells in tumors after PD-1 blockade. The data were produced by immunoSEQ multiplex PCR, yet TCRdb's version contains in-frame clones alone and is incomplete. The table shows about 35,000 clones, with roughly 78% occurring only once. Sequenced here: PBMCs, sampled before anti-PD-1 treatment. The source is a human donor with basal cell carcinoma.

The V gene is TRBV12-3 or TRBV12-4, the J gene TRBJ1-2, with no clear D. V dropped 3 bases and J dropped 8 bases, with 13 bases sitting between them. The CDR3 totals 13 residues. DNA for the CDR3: TGTGCCAGCAGTTTCTCCCCTGGCGCCGGCTACACCTTC. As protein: CASSFSPGAGYTF.

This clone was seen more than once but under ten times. Here the CDR3 reads CASSMGINSPLHF. The CDR3 bases are TGTGCCAGTAGTATGGGGATTAATTCACCCCTCCACTTT. The chain combines TRBV19 with TRBJ1-6; D unclear. Trimming removed 3 bases at V and 6 bases at J, with 6 bases between. Germline V gene data show CDR1 as LNHDA and CDR2 as SQIVND (reference sequence). The CDR3 is 13 residues long.

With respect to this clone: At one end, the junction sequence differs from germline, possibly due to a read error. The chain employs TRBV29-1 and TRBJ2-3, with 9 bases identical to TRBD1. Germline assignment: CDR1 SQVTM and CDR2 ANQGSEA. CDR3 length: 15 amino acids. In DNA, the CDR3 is TGCGGCGTTACACCGGGACAGGGTACGTCAGATACGCAGTATTTT. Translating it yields CGVTPGQGTSDTQYF.

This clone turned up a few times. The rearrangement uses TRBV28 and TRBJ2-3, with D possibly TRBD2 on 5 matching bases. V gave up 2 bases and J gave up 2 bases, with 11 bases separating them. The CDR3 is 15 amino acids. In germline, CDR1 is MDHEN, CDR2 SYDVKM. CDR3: CASSLPSGLTDTQYF. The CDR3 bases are TGTGCCAGCAGTTTACCCAGCGGTCTCACAGATACGCAGTATTTT.

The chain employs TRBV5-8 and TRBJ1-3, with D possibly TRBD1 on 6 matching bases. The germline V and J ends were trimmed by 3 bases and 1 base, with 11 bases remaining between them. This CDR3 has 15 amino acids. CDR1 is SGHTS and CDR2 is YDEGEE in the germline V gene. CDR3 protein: CASSYGTGSGNTIYF. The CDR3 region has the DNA TGTGCCAGCAGCTATGGAACAGGGTCTGGAAACACCATATATTTT.

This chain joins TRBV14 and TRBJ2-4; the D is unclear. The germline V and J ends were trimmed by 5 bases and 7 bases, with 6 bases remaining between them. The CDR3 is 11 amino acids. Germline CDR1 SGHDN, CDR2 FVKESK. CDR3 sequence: CASSGTNIQYF. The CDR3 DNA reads TGTGCCAGCAGCGGCACGAACATTCAGTACTTC.

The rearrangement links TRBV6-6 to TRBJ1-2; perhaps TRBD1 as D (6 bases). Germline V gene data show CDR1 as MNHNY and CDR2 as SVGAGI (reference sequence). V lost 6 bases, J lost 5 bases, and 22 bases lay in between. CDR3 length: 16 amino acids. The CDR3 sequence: CASRTGTTEQNYGYTF. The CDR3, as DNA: TGTGCCAGCAGGACCGGGACAACTGAGCAAAATTATGGCTACACCTTC.

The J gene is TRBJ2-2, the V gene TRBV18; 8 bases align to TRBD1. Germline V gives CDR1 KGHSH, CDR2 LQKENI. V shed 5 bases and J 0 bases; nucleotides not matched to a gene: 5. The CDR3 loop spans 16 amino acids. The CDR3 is CASSDPGQANTGELFF. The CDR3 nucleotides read TGTGCCAGCTCAGATCCGGGACAGGCGAACACCGGGGAGCTGTTTTTT.

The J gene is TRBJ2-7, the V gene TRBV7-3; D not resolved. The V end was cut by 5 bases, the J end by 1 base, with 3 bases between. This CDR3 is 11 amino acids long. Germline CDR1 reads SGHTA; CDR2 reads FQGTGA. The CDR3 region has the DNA TGTGCCAGCAGCCGGTCCTACGAGCAGTACTTC. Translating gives CASSRSYEQYF.

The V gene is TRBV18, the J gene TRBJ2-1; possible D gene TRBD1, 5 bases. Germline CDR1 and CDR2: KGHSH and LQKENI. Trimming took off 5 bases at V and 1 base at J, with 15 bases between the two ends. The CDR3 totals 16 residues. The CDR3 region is CASSSSYRRSYNEQFF. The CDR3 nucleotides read TGTGCCAGCTCATCCTCGTACAGGAGATCCTACAATGAGCAGTTCTTC.

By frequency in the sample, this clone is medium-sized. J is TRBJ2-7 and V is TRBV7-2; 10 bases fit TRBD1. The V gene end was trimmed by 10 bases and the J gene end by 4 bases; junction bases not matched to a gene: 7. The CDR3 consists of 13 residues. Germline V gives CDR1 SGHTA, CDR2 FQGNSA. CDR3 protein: CATGQGVSYEQYF. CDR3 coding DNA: TGTGCCACTGGACAGGGGGTTTCTTACGAGCAGTACTTC.

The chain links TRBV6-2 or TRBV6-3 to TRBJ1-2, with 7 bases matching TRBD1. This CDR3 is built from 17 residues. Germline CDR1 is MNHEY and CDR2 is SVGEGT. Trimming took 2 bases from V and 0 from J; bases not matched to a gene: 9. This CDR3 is CASSYPRDRAANYGYTF. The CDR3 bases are TGTGCCAGCAGTTACCCCCGGGACAGAGCCGCTAACTATGGCTACACCTTC.

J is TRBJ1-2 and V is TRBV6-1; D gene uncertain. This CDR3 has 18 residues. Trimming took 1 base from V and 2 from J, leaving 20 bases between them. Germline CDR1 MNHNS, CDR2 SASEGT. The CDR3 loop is CASSEGSFVGVRNYGYTF. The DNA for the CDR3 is TGTGCCAGCAGTGAAGGAAGCTTCGTTGGGGTTAGGAACTATGGCTACACCTTC.

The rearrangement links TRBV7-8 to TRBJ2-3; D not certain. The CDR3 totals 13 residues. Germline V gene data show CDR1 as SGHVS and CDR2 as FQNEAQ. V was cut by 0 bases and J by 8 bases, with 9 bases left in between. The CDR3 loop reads CASSLAGLGTQYF. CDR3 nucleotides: TGTGCCAGCAGCTTAGCAGGTTTAGGTACGCAGTATTTT. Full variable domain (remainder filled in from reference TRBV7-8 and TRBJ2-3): GAGVSQSPRYKVAKRGQDVALRCDPISGHVSLFWYQQALGQGPEFLTYFQNEAQLDKSGLPSDRFFAERPEGSVSTLKIQRTQQEDSAVYLCASSLAGLGTQYFGPGTRLTVL.

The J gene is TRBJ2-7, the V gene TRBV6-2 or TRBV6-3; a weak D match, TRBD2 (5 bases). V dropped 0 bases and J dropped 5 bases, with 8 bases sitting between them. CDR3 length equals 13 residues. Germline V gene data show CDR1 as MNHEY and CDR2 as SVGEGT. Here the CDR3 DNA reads TGTGCCAGCAGTTACTCGCGGGCGCACGAGCAGTACTTC. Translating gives CASSYSRAHEQYF.

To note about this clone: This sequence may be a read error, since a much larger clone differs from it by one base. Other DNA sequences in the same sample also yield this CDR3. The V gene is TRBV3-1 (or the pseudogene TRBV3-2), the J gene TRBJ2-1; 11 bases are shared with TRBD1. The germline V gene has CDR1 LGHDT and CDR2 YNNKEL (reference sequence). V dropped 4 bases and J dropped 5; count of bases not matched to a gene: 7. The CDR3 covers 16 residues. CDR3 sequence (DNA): TGTGCCAGCAGCCGCGTTCCGGGACAGGGGGACAATGAGCAGTTCTTC. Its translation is CASSRVPGQGDNEQFF.

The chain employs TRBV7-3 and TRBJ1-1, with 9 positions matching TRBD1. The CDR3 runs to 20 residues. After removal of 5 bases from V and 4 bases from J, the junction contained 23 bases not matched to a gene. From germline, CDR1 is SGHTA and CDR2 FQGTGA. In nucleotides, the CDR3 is TGTGCCAGCAGCCAGGACAGGGGAGAGTCTTCGATAGTCGGGGGCACTGAAGCTTTCTTT. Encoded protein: CASSQDRGESSIVGGTEAFF.

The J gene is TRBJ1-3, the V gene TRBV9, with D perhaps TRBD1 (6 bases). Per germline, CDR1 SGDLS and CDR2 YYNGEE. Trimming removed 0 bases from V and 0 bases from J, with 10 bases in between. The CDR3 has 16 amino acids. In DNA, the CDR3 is TGTGCCAGCAGCGTAGCGCAGGGGAGCTCTGGAAACACCATATATTTT. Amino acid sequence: CASSVAQGSSGNTIYF.

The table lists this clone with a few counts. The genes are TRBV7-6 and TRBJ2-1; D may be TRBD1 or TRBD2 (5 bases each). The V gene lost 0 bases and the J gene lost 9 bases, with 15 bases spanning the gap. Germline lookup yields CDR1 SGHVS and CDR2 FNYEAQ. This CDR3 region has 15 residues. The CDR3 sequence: CASSLAGPGRGEQFF. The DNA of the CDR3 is TGTGCCAGCAGCTTAGCGGGACCCGGACGGGGTGAGCAGTTCTTC.

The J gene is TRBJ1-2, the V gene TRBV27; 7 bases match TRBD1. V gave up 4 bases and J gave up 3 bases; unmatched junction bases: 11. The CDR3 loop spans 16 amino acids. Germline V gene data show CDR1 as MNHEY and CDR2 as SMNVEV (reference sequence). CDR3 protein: CASSSPDRDGHYGYTF. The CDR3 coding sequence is TGTGCCAGCAGTTCCCCAGACAGGGATGGACACTATGGCTACACCTTC.

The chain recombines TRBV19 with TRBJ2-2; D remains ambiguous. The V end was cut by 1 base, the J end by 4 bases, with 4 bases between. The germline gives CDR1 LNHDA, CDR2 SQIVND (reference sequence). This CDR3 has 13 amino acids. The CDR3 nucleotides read TGTGCCAGTAGTATAGGATTCACCGGGGAGCTGTTTTTT. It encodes CASSIGFTGELFF. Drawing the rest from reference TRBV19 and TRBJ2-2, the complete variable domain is DGGITQSPKYLFRKEGQNVTLSCEQNLNHDAMYWYRQDPGQGLRLIYYSQIVNDFQKGDIAEGYSVSREKKESFPLTVTSAQKNPTAFYLCASSIGFTGELFFGEGSRLTVL.

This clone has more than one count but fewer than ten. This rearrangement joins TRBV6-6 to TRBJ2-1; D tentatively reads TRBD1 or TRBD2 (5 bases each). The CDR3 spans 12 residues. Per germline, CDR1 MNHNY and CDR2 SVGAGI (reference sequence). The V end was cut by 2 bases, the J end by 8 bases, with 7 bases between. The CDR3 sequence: CASSYLGDEQFF. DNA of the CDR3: TGTGCCAGCAGTTACCTGGGGGATGAGCAGTTCTTC.

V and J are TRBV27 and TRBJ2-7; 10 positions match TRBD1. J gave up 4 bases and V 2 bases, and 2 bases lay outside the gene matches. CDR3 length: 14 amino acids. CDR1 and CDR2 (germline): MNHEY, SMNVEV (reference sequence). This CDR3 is CASSLRDRGYEQYF. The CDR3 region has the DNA TGTGCCAGCAGTTTAAGGGACAGGGGTTACGAGCAGTACTTC.

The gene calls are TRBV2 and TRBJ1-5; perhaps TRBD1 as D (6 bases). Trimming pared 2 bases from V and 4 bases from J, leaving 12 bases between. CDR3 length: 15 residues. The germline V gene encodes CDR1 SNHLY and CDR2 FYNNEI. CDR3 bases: TGTGCCAGCAGTGAATGGAGGGGGGAAAATCAGCCCCAGCATTTT. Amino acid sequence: CASSEWRGENQPQHF.

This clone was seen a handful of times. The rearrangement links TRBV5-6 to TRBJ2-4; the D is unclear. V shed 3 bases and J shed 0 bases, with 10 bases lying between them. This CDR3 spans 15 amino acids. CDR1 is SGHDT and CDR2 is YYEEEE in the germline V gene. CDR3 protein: CASSSRTLAKNIQYF. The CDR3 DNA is TGTGCCAGCAGCTCTCGAACCCTAGCCAAAAACATTCAGTACTTC.

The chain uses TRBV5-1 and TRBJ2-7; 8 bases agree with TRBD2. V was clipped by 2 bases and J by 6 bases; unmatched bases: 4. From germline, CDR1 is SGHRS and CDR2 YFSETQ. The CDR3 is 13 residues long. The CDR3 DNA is TGCGCCAGCAGCTTCCGGGAGGGCGGCGAGCAGTACTTC. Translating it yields CASSFREGGEQYF.

The CDR3 coding sequence is TGTGCCAGCAGCCAAGGAAAACGGACGAACACTGAAGCTTTCTTT. As protein: CASSQGKRTNTEAFF. This rearrangement joins TRBV3-1 (or the pseudogene TRBV3-2) to TRBJ1-1; D is uncertain. This CDR3 is 15 amino acids long. The germline V and J ends were trimmed by 1 base and 1 base, with 10 bases remaining between them. CDR1 is LGHDT, CDR2 YNNKEL, per germline (reference sequence).

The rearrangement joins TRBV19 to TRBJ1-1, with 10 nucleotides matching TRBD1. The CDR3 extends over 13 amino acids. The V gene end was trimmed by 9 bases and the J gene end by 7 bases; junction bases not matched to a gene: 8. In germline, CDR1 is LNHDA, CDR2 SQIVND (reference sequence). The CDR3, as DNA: TGTGCCAGCATCCGGGACAGGGGTGGTGAAGCTTTCTTT. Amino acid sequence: CASIRDRGGEAFF.

This CDR3 is CAWSPGGYRGYTF. The CDR3 nucleotides read TGTGCCTGGAGTCCAGGGGGATATCGTGGCTACACCTTC. V usage is TRBV30 and J usage is TRBJ1-2; 7 bases line up with TRBD1. This CDR3 comprises 13 residues. CDR1 is GTSNPN, CDR2 SVGIG, per germline (reference sequence). Germline trimming cut 2 bases from V and 7 bases from J; bases unmatched to any gene: 7.

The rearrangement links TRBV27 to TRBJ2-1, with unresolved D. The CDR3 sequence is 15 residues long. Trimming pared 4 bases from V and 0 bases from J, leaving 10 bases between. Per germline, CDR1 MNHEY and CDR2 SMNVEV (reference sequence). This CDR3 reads CASSSPSSSYNEQFF. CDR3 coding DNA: TGTGCCAGCAGTTCCCCTTCGAGCTCCTACAATGAGCAGTTCTTC.

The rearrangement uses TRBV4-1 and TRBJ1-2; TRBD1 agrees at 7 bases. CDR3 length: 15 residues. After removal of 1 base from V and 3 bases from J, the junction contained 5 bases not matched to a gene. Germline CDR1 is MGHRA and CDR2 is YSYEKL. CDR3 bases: TGCGCCAGCAGCCAAGTACGACAGGGTGACTATGGCTACACCTTC. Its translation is CASSQVRQGDYGYTF.

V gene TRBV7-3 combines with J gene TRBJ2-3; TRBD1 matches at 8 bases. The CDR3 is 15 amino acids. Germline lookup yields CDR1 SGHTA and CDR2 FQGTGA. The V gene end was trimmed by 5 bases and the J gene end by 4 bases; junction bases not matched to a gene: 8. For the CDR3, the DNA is TGTGCCAGCAGCCCTACGGGACAGGACCCAGATACGCAGTATTTT. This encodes CASSPTGQDPDTQYF.